A selection of T cell receptor beta chains follows, all from one sample in a study of blood T cells in healthy people across ages. One entry per CDR3 protein results from TCRdb running MiXCR on the 5' RACE reads. The table shows hundreds of thousands of distinct CDR3 sequences, with 21% occurring only once. The sample taken for sequencing was blood. These receptor sequences come from a man aged 70-80 years in good health. Both conserved end residues are part of each CDR3. A D gene is named only where the DNA matches it firmly. Size values are once, few and many counts, or a class for expanded clones, and some rows have none.

v_gene	d_gene	abundance	j_gene	CDR3nt	CDR3aa
TRBV7-9	TRBD1	NA	TRBJ1-6	TGTGCCAGCAGCCCGACAGGGACCACGGGGAATTCACCCCTCCACTTT	CASSPTGTTGNSPLHF
TRBV7-9	TRBD2	NA	TRBJ2-3	TGTGCCAGCAGTGCGACTAGCACAGATACGCGGTATTTT	CASSATSTDTRYF
TRBV5-4	NA	NA	TRBJ2-7	TGTGCCAGCAGATCGGAGGCAATGCGGGCCTACGAGCAGTACTTC	CASRSEAMRAYEQYF
TRBV9	TRBD2	many	TRBJ2-1	TGTGCCAGCAGCGTAGGAGGCGGGAGAGCCTACAATGAGCAGTTCTTC	CASSVGGGRAYNEQFF
TRBV5-4	TRBD2	few	TRBJ2-5	TGTGCCAGCAGCCCGACTAGCGGGAGAGAAGAGACCCAGTACTTC	CASSPTSGREETQYF
TRBV6-1	NA	few	TRBJ2-3	TGTGCCAGCAACGGGACACCCTACAGAGATACGCAGTATTTT	CASNGTPYRDTQYF
TRBV4-1	TRBD1	NA	TRBJ2-1	TGCGCCAGCAGCCAAAGGGGGCCCGGCTACAATGAGCAGTTCTTC	CASSQRGPGYNEQFF
TRBV28	NA	few	TRBJ2-7	TGTGCCAGCAGTCCCCCAGCGGCGGTTGAGCAGTACTTC	CASSPPAAVEQYF
TRBV5-1	NA	few	TRBJ1-2	TGCGCCAGCAGCTCATACGGGCCCCCTGATGGCTACACCTTC	CASSSYGPPDGYTF
TRBV7-2	NA	many	TRBJ2-2	TGTGCCAGCAGCAGACAGCGCACCGGGGAGCTGTTTTTT	CASSRQRTGELFF
TRBV7-2	TRBD1	few	TRBJ1-1	TGTGCCAGCACCCCTACAGGGGGATTTAACACTGAAGCTTTCTTT	CASTPTGGFNTEAFF
TRBV11-2	TRBD1	NA	TRBJ1-5	TGTGTCAGCAGCGGGACAGACAATCAGCCCCAGCATTTT	CVSSGTDNQPQHF
TRBV6-5	NA	many	TRBJ2-2	TGTGCCAGCAGCCGCCCAACGGACGGAAACACCGGGGAGCTGTTTTTT	CASSRPTDGNTGELFF
TRBV10-2	NA	NA	TRBJ2-7	TGCGCCAGCAGTGAGGTCCAGTTTATGAAGCAGTACTTC	CASSEVQFMKQYF
TRBV7-2	TRBD2	few	TRBJ2-1	TGTGCCAGCAGCTTAGCGGCGGCGGGAGGGCCGCGGCAGTTCTTC	CASSLAAAGGPRQFF
TRBV12-3/TRBV12-4	NA	NA	TRBJ1-5	TGTGCCACCATGCCCCACAATCAGCCCCAGCATTTT	CATMPHNQPQHF
TRBV6-2/TRBV6-3	TRBD1	few	TRBJ2-1	TGTGCCAGCAGTTTCTCGACAGGGCTAAACAATGAGCAGTTCTTC	CASSFSTGLNNEQFF
TRBV3-1	NA	many	TRBJ2-1	TGTGCCAGCAGCCCCGGACTCGCCAGCTCCTACAATGAGCAGTTCTTC	CASSPGLASSYNEQFF
TRBV20-1	NA	few	TRBJ2-7	TGCAGTGCTAGTTTTCCACAGACCAGCTCCTACGAGCAGTACTTC	CSASFPQTSSYEQYF
TRBV7-8	TRBD2	NA	TRBJ2-1	TGTGCCAGCAATCAGCGGGAAGGTTCCTACAATGAGCAGTTCTTC	CASNQREGSYNEQFF
TRBV15	TRBD1	NA	TRBJ2-7	TGTGCCACCAGCAGAGAAACGACAGGGTGGGGAAGCGACGAGCAGTACTTC	CATSRETTGWGSDEQYF
TRBV4-1	NA	many	TRBJ2-7	TGCGCCAGCAGCCAAGATACAGGGATTTACTCCGAGCAGTACTTC	CASSQDTGIYSEQYF
TRBV3-1	NA	few	TRBJ1-6	TGTGCCAGCAGCCAAGGGAGAGTTAGCCCCTATAATTCACCCCTCCACTTT	CASSQGRVSPYNSPLHF
TRBV5-1	NA	NA	TRBJ1-1	TGCGCCAGCAGCTTGACCGGGGGCGAGGTCACTGAAGCTTTCTTT	CASSLTGGEVTEAFF
TRBV5-5	TRBD1	NA	TRBJ1-1	TGTGCCAGCAGCTTAGGGACAGCGGTGAACACTGAAGCTTTCTTT	CASSLGTAVNTEAFF
TRBV6-2/TRBV6-3	TRBD2	NA	TRBJ2-1	TGTGCCAGCAGAGGACTAGCCAGTAAGCAGTTCTTC	CASRGLASKQFF
TRBV5-1	TRBD2	few	TRBJ2-1	TGCGCCAGCTCCGGGACTAGTTATGTGCAGTTCTTC	CASSGTSYVQFF
TRBV20-1	NA	NA	TRBJ1-2	TGCAGTGCTAGAGATCCCCGGGGCTCATCCCCCTATGGCTACACCTTC	CSARDPRGSSPYGYTF
TRBV11-2	NA	NA	TRBJ1-2	TGTGCCAGCAGCTTAGAGGGCAGGATGAACTATGGCTACACCTTC	CASSLEGRMNYGYTF
TRBV6-5	NA	NA	TRBJ2-3	TGTGCCAGCAGTTACCGGTCGGGGTGGCTTGCGCAGTATTTT	CASSYRSGWLAQYF
TRBV5-1	NA	NA	TRBJ2-7	TGCGCCAGCAGCTTGGACGGACTTTCCACCTACGAGCAGTACTTC	CASSLDGLSTYEQYF
TRBV7-2	TRBD2	NA	TRBJ2-7	TGTGCCAGCAGACCGGGACTAGCGTCCTACGAGCAGTACTTC	CASRPGLASYEQYF
TRBV3-1	TRBD2	few	TRBJ2-1	TGTGCCAGTCAAGCGGGAGTATTGTACAATGAGCAGTTCTTC	CASQAGVLYNEQFF
TRBV20-1	NA	few	TRBJ2-7	TGCAGTGCTAGAGAGGACGCCTACGAGCAGTACTTC	CSAREDAYEQYF
TRBV5-4	TRBD1	NA	TRBJ2-7	TGTGCCAGCAGCTTCCCAACGACAGGGGCCTACGAGCAGTACTTC	CASSFPTTGAYEQYF
TRBV5-5	NA	NA	TRBJ2-3	TGTGCCAGCAGCTTGGTTCCTAGGCGGACAGATACGCAGTATTTT	CASSLVPRRTDTQYF
TRBV12-5	NA	NA	TRBJ2-2	TGTGCTAGTGGAGACTCTGTCGCCGGGGAGCTGTTTTTT	CASGDSVAGELFF
TRBV2	NA	NA	TRBJ2-2	TGTGCCAGCAGTGAGGAGGGCCGTTCCGGGGAGCTGTTTTTT	CASSEEGRSGELFF
TRBV14	NA	NA	TRBJ2-5	TGTGCCAGCAGCCAAGGACTGAAGGTGGGAGAGACCCAGTACTTC	CASSQGLKVGETQYF
TRBV15	NA	NA	TRBJ1-4	TGTGCCACCAACCAGGGCGGGGCTAATGAAAAACTGTTTTTT	CATNQGGANEKLFF
TRBV28	NA	many	TRBJ2-7	TGTGCCAGCATAGACGGGATCTCCTACGAGCAGTACTTC	CASIDGISYEQYF
TRBV12-5	TRBD1	NA	TRBJ2-1	TGTGCTAGTGGTTTGGACCCGGGACAGTTGTATGAGCAGTTCTTC	CASGLDPGQLYEQFF
TRBV28	NA	NA	TRBJ2-3	TGTGCCAGCAACCAGGGGAGGGATACGCAGTATTTT	CASNQGRDTQYF
TRBV20-1	TRBD1	NA	TRBJ1-3	TGCAGTGCTAGAGATCTGGGTGTAGACAGGGAGCGCTCTGGAAACACCATATATTTT	CSARDLGVDRERSGNTIYF
TRBV25-1	NA	NA	TRBJ2-5	TGTGCCAGCAGTGAAGGCGAGTCACTAGTCGCCGAGACCCAGTACTTC	CASSEGESLVAETQYF
TRBV3-1	NA	few	TRBJ2-5	TGTGCCAGCAGCAAGACAGGTGAGGGAGAGACCCAGTACTTC	CASSKTGEGETQYF
TRBV4-1	TRBD2	once	TRBJ2-5	TGCGCCAGCAGCCCACCTCCCCCTAGCGGGAGGGGAACGGAGGTTGAGCAGTACTTC	CASSPPPPSGRGTEVEQYF
TRBV19	TRBD1	once	TRBJ1-4	TGTGCCAGTATACAGGGGGGCACCCTAGGAGAAAAACTGTTTTTT	CASIQGGTLGEKLFF
TRBV5-1	NA	NA	TRBJ2-3	TGCGCCAGCAGCTTGGGGAATCGTGTAGCAGATACGCAGTATTTT	CASSLGNRVADTQYF
TRBV7-6	NA	few	TRBJ2-3	TGTGCCAGCAGCTTTAGGACAGACATAGATACGCAGTATTTT	CASSFRTDIDTQYF
TRBV6-2/TRBV6-3	TRBD2	few	TRBJ2-5	TGTGCCAGCAGTTACTCCCCTGAACAACTAGCGTACCAAGAGACCCAGTACTTC	CASSYSPEQLAYQETQYF